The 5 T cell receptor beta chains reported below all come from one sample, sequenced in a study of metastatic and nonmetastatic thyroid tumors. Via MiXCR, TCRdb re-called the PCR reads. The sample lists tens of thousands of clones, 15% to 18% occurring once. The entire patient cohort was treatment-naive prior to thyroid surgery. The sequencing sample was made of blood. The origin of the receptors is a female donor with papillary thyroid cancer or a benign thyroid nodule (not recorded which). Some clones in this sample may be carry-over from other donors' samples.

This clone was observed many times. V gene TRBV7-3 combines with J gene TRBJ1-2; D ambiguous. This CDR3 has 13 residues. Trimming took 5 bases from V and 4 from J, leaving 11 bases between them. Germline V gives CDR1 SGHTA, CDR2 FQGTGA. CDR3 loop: CASSAAPGYGYTF. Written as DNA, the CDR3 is TGTGCCAGCAGCGCCGCCCCGGGCTATGGCTACACCTTC.

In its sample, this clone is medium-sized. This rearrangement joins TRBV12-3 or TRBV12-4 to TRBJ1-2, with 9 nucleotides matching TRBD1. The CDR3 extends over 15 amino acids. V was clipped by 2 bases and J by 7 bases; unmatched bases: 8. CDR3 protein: CASSLRDRAIPGYTF. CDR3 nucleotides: TGTGCCAGCAGTTTAAGGGACAGGGCTATTCCTGGCTACACCTTC.

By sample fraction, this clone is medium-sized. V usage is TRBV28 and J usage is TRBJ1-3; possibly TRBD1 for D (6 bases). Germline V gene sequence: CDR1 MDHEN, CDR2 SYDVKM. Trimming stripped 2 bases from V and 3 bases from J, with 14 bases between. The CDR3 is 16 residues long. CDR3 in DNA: TGTGCCAGCAGTTTAAATGGAGGGGGTAGTGGAAACACCATATATTTT. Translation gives CASSLNGGGSGNTIYF.

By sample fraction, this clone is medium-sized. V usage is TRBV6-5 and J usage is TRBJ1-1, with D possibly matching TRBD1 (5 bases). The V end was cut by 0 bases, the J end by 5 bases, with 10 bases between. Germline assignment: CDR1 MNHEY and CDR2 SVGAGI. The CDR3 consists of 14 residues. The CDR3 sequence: CASSYSSRETEAFF. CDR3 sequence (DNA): TGTGCCAGCAGTTACTCGAGCAGGGAGACTGAAGCTTTCTTT.

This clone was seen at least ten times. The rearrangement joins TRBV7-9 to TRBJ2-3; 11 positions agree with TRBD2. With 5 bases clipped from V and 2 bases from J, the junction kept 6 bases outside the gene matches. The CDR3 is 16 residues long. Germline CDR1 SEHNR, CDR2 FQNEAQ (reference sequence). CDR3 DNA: TGTGCCAGCAGCCCGGGACTAGCGGAGTTCACAGATACGCAGTATTTT. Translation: CASSPGLAEFTDTQYF.